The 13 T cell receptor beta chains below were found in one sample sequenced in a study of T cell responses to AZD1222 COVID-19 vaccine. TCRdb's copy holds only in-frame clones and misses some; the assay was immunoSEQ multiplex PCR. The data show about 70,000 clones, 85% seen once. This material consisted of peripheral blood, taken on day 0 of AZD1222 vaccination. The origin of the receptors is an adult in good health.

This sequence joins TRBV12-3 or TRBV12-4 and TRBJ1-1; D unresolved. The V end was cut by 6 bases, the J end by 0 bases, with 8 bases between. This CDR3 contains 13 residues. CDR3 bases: TGTGCCAGCAGGTTCCGGTTGAACACTGAAGCTTTCTTT. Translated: CASRFRLNTEAFF.

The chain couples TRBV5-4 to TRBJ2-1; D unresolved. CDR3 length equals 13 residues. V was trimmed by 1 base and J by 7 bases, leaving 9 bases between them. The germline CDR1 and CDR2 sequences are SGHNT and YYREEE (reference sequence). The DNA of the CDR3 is TGTGCCAGCAGCTTGTGGGTAGGGAATGAGCAGTTCTTC. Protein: CASSLWVGNEQFF.

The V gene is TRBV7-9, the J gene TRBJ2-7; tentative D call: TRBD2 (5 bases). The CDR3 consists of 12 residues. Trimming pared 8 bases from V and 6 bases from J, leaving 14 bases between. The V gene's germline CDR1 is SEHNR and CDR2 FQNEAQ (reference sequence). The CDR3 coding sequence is TGTGCCAGCGGACTGGTCCGTGGCGAGCAGTACTTC. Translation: CASGLVRGEQYF.

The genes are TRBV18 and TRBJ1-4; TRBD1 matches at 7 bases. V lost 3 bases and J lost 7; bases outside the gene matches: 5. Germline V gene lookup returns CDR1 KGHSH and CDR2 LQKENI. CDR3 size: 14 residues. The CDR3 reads CASSPAGTAEKLFF. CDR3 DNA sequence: TGTGCCAGCTCACCTGCCGGGACAGCTGAAAAACTGTTTTTT.

CDR3 bases: TGTGCCAGCAGCCCGGACAGCTACGAGCAGTACTTC. Translating gives CASSPDSYEQYF. This sequence joins TRBV28 and TRBJ2-7, with TRBD1 as a possible D gene (6 bases). The ends were cut back, 6 bases at V and 3 bases at J, with 9 bases in the middle. The germline CDR1 and CDR2 sequences are MDHEN and SYDVKM. CDR3 size: 12 residues. Based on the CDR3 plus reference TRBV28 and TRBJ2-7, the full variable domain is DVKVTQSSRYLVKRTGEKVFLECVQDMDHENMFWYRQDPGLGLRLIYFSYDVKMKEKGDIPEGYSVSREKKERFSLILESASTNQTSMYLCASSPDSYEQYFGPGTRLTVT.

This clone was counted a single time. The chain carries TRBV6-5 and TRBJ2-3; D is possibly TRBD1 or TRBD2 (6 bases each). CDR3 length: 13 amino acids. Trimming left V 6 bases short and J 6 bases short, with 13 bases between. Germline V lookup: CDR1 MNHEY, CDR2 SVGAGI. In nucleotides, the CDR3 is TGTGCCAGCAGGGGGGCGGGATGGGATACGCAGTATTTT. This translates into CASRGAGWDTQYF.

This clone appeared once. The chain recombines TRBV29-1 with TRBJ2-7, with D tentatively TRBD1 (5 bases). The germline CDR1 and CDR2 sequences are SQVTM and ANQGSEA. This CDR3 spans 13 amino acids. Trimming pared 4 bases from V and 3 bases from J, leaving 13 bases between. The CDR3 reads CSVAQGSGYEQYF. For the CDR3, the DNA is TGCAGCGTTGCGCAGGGATCGGGCTACGAGCAGTACTTC.

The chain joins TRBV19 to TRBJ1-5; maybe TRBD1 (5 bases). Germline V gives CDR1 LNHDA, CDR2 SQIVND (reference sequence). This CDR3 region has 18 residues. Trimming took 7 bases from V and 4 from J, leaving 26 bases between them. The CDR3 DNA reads TGTGCCAGTACTCCGCTTTATTCCGGGACGGTAGAAAATCAGCCCCAGCATTTT. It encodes CASTPLYSGTVENQPQHF.

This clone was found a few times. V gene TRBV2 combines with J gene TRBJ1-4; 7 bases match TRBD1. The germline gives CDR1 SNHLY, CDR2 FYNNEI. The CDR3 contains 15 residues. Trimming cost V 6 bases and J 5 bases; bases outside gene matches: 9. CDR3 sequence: CASRPWTGENEKLFF. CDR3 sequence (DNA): TGTGCCAGCAGGCCATGGACAGGCGAGAATGAAAAACTGTTTTTT.

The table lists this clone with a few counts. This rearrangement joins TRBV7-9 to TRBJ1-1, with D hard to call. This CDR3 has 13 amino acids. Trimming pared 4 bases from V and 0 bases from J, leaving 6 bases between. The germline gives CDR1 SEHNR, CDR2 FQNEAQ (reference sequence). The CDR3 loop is CASSSKLNTEAFF. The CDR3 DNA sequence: TGTGCCAGCAGCTCGAAGTTGAACACTGAAGCTTTCTTT.

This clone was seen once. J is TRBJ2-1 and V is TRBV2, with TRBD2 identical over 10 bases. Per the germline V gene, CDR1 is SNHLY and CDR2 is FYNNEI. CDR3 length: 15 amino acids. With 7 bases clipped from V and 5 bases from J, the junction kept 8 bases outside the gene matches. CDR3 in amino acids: CASKAWTSGNNEQFF. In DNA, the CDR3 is TGTGCCAGCAAGGCGTGGACTAGCGGAAACAATGAGCAGTTCTTC.

This chain's CDR3 is CASSYLTGGYEQYF. The CDR3 bases are TGTGCCAGCAGCTATTTGACAGGGGGATACGAGCAGTACTTC. V is TRBV13 and J is TRBJ2-7; 9 bases fit TRBD1. The CDR3 has 14 amino acids. The germline V gene encodes CDR1 PRHDT and CDR2 FYEKMQ (reference sequence). Trimming removed 4 bases from V and 4 bases from J; junction bases left unmatched: 5. The whole variable domain, filled in from reference TRBV13 and TRBJ2-7, reads AAGVIQSPRHLIKEKRETATLKCYPIPRHDTVYWYQQGPGQDPQFLISFYEKMQSDKGSIPDRFSAQQFSDYHSELNMSSLELGDSALYFCASSYLTGGYEQYFGPGTRLTVT.

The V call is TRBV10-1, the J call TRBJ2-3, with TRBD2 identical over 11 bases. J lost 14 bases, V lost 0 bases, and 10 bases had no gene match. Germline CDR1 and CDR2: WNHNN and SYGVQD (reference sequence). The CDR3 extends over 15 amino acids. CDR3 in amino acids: CASSESRTSGPPGYF. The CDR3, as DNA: TGCGCCAGCAGTGAGTCCAGGACTAGCGGGCCTCCGGGGTATTTT.